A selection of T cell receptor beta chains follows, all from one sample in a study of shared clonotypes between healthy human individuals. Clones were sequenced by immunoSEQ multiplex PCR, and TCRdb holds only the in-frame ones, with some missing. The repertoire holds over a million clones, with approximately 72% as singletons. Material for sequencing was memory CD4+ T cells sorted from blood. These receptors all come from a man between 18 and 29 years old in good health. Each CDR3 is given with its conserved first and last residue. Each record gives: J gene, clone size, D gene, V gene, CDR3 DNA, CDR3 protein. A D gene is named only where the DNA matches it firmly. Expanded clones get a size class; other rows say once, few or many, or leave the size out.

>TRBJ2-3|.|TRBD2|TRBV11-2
TGTGCCAGCAGCTCAAGCGGGAGTAAGACAGATACGCAGTATTTT
CASSSSGSKTDTQYF
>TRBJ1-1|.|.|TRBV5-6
TGTGCCAGCAGCCTCCGGGTTGGGGGGACTGAAGCTTTCTTT
CASSLRVGGTEAFF
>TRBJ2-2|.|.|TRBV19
TGTGCCAGTAGTTCCCGGGGGGCACTAGCAGGACCCGGGGAGCTGTTTTTT
CASSSRGALAGPGELFF
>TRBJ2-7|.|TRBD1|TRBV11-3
TGTGCCAGCAGCCCCCAGACAGGGGCCGAGCAGTACTTC
CASSPQTGAEQYF
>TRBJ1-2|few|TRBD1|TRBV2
TGTGCCAGCAGAACCCGGACAGGGGGGTTTGGCTACACCTTC
CASRTRTGGFGYTF
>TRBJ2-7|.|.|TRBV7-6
TGTGCCAGCAGTCTGGACTGGACCTACGAGCAGTACTTC
CASSLDWTYEQYF
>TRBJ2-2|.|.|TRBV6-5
TGTGCCAGTCGGGCTGAATTGAACACCGGGGAGCTGTTTTTT
CASRAELNTGELFF
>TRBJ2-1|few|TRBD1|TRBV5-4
TGTGCCAGCAGCCTGGTTCAGACAGGGGCCGTACAGAATGAGCAGTTCTTC
CASSLVQTGAVQNEQFF
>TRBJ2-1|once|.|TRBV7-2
TGTGCCAGCAGCTTAGGTGCTGCACTAGCCATCAATGAGCAGTTCTTC
CASSLGAALAINEQFF
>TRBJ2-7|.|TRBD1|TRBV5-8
TGTGCCAGCAGCTTGGCTCTCGGGACAGTGGCCTACGAGCAGTACTTC
CASSLALGTVAYEQYF
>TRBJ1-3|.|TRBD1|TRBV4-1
TGCGCCAGCAGCCAAGATAGGACAGGGGGCTTTGGAAACACCATATATTTT
CASSQDRTGGFGNTIYF
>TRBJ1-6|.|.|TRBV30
TGTGCCGGGAGAGGGCAGAATAATTCACCCCTCCACTTT
CAGRGQNNSPLHF
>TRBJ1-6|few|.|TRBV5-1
TGCGCCAGCAGCTTGGAAGGCCAGTATAATTCACCCCTCCACTTT
CASSLEGQYNSPLHF
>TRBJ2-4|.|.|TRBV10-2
TGCGCCAGCAGTGAGCCCCTGGCCAAAAACATTCAGTACTTC
CASSEPLAKNIQYF
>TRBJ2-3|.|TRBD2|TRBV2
TGTGCCAGCAGTGTAGGACTACTAGCGGGAGGAGATACGCAGTATTTT
CASSVGLLAGGDTQYF
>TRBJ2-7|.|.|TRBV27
TGTGCCAGCAGTCCGACGGAGGGGGCAGGGTTTTTAGACTCCTACGAGCAGTACTTC
CASSPTEGAGFLDSYEQYF
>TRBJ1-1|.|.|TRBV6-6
TGTGCCAGCAGTTACTCTACCGGGGCCACTGAAGCTTTCTTT
CASSYSTGATEAFF
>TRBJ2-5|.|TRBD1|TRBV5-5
TGTGCCAGCAGCTCGGGGACAGGGAAAGAGACCCAGTACTTC
CASSSGTGKETQYF
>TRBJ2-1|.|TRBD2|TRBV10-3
TGTGCCATCAGCGATACTAGCGCCAATGAGCAGTTCTTC
CAISDTSANEQFF
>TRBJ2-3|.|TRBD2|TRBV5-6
TGTGCCAGCAGCTTTGGCGGGGGGCTTCGGGGCACAGATACGCAGTATTTT
CASSFGGGLRGTDTQYF
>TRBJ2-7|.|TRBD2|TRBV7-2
TGTGCCAGCAGCTTTGTGGGACTAGCGGGCTCTTCGGGCTACGAGCAGTACTTC
CASSFVGLAGSSGYEQYF
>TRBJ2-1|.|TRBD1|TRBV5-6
TGTGCCAGCAGCGATGGACAGGGTGCCTACAATGAGCAGTTCTTC
CASSDGQGAYNEQFF
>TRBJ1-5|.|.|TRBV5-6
TGTGCCAGCAGCTTGGGCGCGGGAGGGGGTCAGCCCCAGCATTTT
CASSLGAGGGQPQHF
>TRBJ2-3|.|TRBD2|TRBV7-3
TGTGCCAGCAGCTTAACTAGCGGGGGACTCACAGATACGCAGTATTTT
CASSLTSGGLTDTQYF
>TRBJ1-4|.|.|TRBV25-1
TGTGCCAGCAGTTCTTATGAAAAACTGTTTTTT
CASSSYEKLFF
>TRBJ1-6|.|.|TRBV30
TGTGCTTTCACCGGGCCAGCCATGAAGGGCTCCTATAATTCACCCCTCCACTTT
CAFTGPAMKGSYNSPLHF
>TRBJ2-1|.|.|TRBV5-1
TGCGCCAGCTCCAGAGGAGGAGGGTACAATGAGCAGTTCTTC
CASSRGGGYNEQFF
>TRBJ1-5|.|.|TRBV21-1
TGTGCCAGCAGCAAGGGGAGACAGGGGAACTACCAGCCCCAGCATTTT
CASSKGRQGNYQPQHF